This T cell receptor (beta chain) was found in a study of identical twins. Points on this clonotype: As yet, its antigen is unknown.

The study, taken as a whole, reports: Beta clonotypes that were abundant in cord blood contained fewer insertions, a pattern absent from memory repertoires.

Trimming removed 0 bases from V and 2 bases from J; junction bases left unmatched: 14. Looked up from germline, CDR1 is DFQATT and CDR2 is SNEGSKA (reference sequence). The CDR3 has 18 amino acids. Unique molecular identifiers were present on the cDNA, and a universal primer site came from template switching. Each CDR3 protein is one row after TCRdb ran MiXCR on the 5' RACE reads. The data contain under 800,000 distinct CDR3 sequences, roughly 20% of them singletons. These sequences were also reported in another study, on T cells expressing NK-cell markers. This second study says: Within the sequenced cohort of eight donors, seven exhibited HCMV seropositivity and one was seronegative. In a handful of donors, these clonotypes also led the CD3+CD56-NKG2C+ fraction.

This clonotype originated in a woman younger than 30 in good health. Source material: PBMCs. The rearrangement links TRBV20-1 to TRBJ2-3, with 7 positions matching TRBD2. The DNA of the CDR3 is TGCAGTGCTAGAGATGAAAGGAGCCTAGCGGCCCTCACAGATACGCAGTATTTT. Translation: CSARDERSLAALTDTQYF.